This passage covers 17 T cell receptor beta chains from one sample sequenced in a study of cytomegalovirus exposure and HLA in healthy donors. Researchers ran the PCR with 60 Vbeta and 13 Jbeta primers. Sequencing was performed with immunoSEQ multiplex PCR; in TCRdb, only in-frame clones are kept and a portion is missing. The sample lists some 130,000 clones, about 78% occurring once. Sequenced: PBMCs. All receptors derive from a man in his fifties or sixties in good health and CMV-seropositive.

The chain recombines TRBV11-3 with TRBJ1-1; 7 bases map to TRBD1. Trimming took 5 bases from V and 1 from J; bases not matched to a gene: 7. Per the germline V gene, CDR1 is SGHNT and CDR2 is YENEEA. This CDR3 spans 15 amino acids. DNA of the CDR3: TGTGCCAGCAGCCCCCGGGACAGAGAGAACACTGAAGCTTTCTTT. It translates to CASSPRDRENTEAFF.

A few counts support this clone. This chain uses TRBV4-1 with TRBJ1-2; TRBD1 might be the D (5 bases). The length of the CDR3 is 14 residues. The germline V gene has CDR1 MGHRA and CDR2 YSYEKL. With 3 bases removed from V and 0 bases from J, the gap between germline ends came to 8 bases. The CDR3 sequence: CASSQTDTNYGYTF. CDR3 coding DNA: TGCGCCAGCAGCCAGACAGATACTAACTATGGCTACACCTTC.

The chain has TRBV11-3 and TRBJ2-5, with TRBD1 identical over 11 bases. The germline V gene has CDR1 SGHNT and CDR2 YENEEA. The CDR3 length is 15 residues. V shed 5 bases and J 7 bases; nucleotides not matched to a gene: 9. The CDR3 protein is CASSPGTGGMATQYF. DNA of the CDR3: TGTGCCAGCAGCCCAGGGACAGGGGGGATGGCGACCCAGTACTTC.

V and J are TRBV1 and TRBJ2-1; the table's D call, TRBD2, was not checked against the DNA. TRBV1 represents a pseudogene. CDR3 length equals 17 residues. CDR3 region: CTSSQAGGWQSYNEQFF. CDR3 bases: TGCACCAGCAGCCAAGCGGGAGGGTGGCAATCCTACAATGAGCAGTTCTTC.

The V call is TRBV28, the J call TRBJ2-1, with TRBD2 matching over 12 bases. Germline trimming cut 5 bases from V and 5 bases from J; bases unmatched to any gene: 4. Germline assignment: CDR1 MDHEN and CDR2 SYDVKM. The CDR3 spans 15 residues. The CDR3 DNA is TGTGCCAGCAGTCCTAGCGGGGGGGCTCACAATGAGCAGTTCTTC. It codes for CASSPSGGAHNEQFF. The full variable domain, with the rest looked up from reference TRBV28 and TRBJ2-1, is DVKVTQSSRYLVKRTGEKVFLECVQDMDHENMFWYRQDPGLGLRLIYFSYDVKMKEKGDIPEGYSVSREKKERFSLILESASTNQTSMYLCASSPSGGAHNEQFFGPGTRLTVL.

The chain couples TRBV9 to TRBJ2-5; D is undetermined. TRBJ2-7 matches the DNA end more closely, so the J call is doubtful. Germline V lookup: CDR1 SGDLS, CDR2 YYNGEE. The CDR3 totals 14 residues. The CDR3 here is CASSVGPGAGEQYF. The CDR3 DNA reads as TGTGCCAGCAGCGTAGGCCCCGGAGCCGGCGAGCAGTACTTC.

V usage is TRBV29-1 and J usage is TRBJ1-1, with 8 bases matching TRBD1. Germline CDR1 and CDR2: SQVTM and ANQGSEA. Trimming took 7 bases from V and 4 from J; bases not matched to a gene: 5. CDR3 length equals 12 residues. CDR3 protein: CSGGQVITEAFF. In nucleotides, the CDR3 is TGCAGCGGGGGACAGGTAATCACTGAAGCTTTCTTT.

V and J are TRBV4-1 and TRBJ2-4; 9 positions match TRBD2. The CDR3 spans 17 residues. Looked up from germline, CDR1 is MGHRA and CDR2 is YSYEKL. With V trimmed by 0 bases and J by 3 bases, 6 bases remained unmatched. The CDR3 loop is CASSQDTAGGIKNIQYF. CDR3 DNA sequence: TGCGCCAGCAGCCAAGACACGGCGGGGGGGATCAAAAACATTCAGTACTTC.

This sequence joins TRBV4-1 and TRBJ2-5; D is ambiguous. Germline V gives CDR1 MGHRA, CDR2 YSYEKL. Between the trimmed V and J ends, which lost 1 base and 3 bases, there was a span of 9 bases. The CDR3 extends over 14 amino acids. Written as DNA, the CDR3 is TGCGCCAGCAGCCAAGTAGCCGGTGAAGAGACCCAGTACTTC. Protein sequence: CASSQVAGEETQYF.

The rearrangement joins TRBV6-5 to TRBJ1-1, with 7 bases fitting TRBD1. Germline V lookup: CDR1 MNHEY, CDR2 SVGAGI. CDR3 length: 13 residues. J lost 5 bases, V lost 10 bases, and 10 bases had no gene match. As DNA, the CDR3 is TGTGCCACCTCAACAGGGGCAAGGACTGAAGCTTTCTTT. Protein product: CATSTGARTEAFF.

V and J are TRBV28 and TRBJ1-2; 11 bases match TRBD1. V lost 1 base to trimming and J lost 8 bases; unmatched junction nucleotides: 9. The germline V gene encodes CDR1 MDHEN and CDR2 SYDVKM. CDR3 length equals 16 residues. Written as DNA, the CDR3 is TGTGCCAGCAGTTTATCAGCCGCGGGACAGGGGGAAGGCTACACCTTC. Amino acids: CASSLSAAGQGEGYTF.

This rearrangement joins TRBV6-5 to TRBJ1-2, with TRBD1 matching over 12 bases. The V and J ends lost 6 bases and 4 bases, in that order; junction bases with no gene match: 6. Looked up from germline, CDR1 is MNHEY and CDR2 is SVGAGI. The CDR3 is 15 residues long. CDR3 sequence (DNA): TGTGCCAGCAGCACTGGGACAGGGGGCACCTATGGCTACACCTTC. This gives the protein CASSTGTGGTYGYTF.

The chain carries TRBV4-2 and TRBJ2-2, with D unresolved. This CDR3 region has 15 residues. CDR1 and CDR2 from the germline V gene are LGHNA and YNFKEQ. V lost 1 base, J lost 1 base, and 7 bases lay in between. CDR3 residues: CASSQGGRNTGELFF. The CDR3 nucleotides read TGTGCCAGCAGCCAAGGAGGAAGGAACACCGGGGAGCTGTTTTTT.

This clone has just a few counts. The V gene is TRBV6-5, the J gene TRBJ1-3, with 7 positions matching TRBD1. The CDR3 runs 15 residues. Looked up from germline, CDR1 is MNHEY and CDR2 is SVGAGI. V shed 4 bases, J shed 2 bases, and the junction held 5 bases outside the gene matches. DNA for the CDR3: TGTGCCAGCAGTTTAACAGGGGAAGCTGGAAACACCATATATTTT. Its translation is CASSLTGEAGNTIYF.

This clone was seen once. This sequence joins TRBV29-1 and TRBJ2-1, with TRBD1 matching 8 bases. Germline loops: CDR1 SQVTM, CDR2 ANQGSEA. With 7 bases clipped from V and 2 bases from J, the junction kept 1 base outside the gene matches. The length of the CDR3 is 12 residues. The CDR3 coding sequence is TGCAGCGCGGGACAGGCCTACAATGAGCAGTTCTTC. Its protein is CSAGQAYNEQFF.

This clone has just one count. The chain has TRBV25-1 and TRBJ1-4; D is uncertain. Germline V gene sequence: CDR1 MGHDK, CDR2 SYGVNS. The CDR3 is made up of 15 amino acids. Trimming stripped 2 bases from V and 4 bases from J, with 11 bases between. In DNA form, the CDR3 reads TGTGCCAGCAGTGAAGGCGGCACGATTAATGAAAAACTGTTTTTT. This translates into CASSEGGTINEKLFF.

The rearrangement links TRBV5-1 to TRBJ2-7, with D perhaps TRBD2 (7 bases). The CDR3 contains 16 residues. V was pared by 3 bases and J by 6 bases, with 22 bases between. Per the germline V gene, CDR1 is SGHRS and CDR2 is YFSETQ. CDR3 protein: CASSSRWGGAPGEQYF. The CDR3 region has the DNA TGCGCCAGCAGCTCCAGGTGGGGGGGGGCGCCTGGCGAGCAGTACTTC.